This passage covers 6 T cell receptor beta chains from one sample sequenced in a study of vaccination effects on CD4 cells after COVID-19. No antigen has been identified for these receptors. Pools of viral peptides were used by the ViraFEST assay to expand antigen-specific CD4+ T cells ahead of sequencing. Culturing for 10 days preceded CD4+ T cell isolation. The cohort was immunized with two doses of either the BNT162b2 or mRNA-1273 vaccine. The data were produced by immunoSEQ multiplex PCR, yet TCRdb's version contains in-frame clones alone and is incomplete. The table shows about 66,000 clones, with roughly 79% occurring only once. The sample was CD4+ T cells from PBMCs cultured with HCoV-OC43 spike peptides, taken after COVID-19 vaccination. Indicated subset: HCoV-OC43 spike overlapping peptide pool stimulation. Receptors were obtained from a human donor who received a COVID-19 vaccine.

This clone was detected once. The genes are TRBV7-3 and TRBJ2-3, with no clear D. The ends were cut back, 0 bases at V and 0 bases at J, with 7 bases in the middle. Germline-derived CDR1 and CDR2 are SGHTA and FQGTGA. The length of the CDR3 is 15 residues. As DNA, the CDR3 is TGTGCCAGCAGCTTAACGGGGATAAGCACAGATACGCAGTATTTT. It encodes CASSLTGISTDTQYF.

This sequence joins TRBV12-3 or TRBV12-4 and TRBJ2-1; D call uncertain. The V and J ends lost 7 bases and 6 bases respectively, with 10 bases between them. This CDR3 is built from 12 residues. The CDR3 bases are TGTGCCAGCAACCGGGTGGGCAATGAGCAGTTCTTC. The encoded protein is CASNRVGNEQFF.

V gene TRBV5-6 combines with J gene TRBJ2-5; 7 nucleotides align to TRBD1. CDR3 length: 13 residues. V shed 1 base and J 5 bases; nucleotides not matched to a gene: 2. Germline values: CDR1 SGHDT, CDR2 YYEEEE. The CDR3 DNA follows: TGTGCCAGCAGCTTGTGGGACAGTGAGACCCAGTACTTC. Encoded protein: CASSLWDSETQYF.

This chain joins TRBV6-5 and TRBJ2-1, with D maybe TRBD1 (6 bases). V shed 8 bases and J shed 0 bases, with 11 bases lying between them. CDR3 length equals 14 residues. The germline gives CDR1 MNHEY, CDR2 SVGAGI. CDR3 loop: CASGNRDSYNEQFF. For the CDR3, the DNA is TGTGCCAGCGGTAACAGGGACTCCTACAATGAGCAGTTCTTC.

V gene TRBV5-6 combines with J gene TRBJ1-4; TRBD1 is a possible D gene (6 bases). V dropped 0 bases and J dropped 7 bases, with 19 bases sitting between them. Germline CDR1 is SGHDT and CDR2 is YYEEEE. The CDR3 runs 17 residues. In DNA, the CDR3 is TGTGCCAGCAGCTTGGGAGGGGGAGGGACCCGAAGTGAAAAACTGTTTTTT. Encoded protein: CASSLGGGGTRSEKLFF.

This clone was seen a single time. This rearrangement joins TRBV19 to TRBJ1-5; D possibly corresponds to TRBD1 (5 bases). Deletions cut 2 bases from V and 5 bases from J, with 13 bases between. The CDR3 has 15 residues. The germline V gene has CDR1 LNHDA and CDR2 SQIVND (reference sequence). The CDR3 bases are TGTGCCAGTAGTATACGAGCCAGGGATTATCAGCCCCAGCATTTT. It yields the protein CASSIRARDYQPQHF.